This T cell receptor beta chain is drawn from a study of OX40 agonist ivuxolimab in advanced cancers. Germline assignment: CDR1 ENHRY and CDR2 SYGVKD. This CDR3 region has 15 residues. V gave up 3 bases and J gave up 5 bases, with 17 bases separating them. The assay was immunoSEQ multiplex PCR, and TCRdb's table has in-frame clones only and misses some. The table has about 53,000 clones, roughly 84% seen once. Sequenced material: CD4+ or CD8+ T cells sorted from blood, taken in a trial of the OX40 agonist ivuxolimab. V is TRBV10-3 and J is TRBJ2-7; D call uncertain. This sequence originates from an adult with an advanced solid tumor such as melanoma, head and neck, liver or kidney cancer. The CDR3 loop reads CAISDERRAKNEQYF. CDR3 nucleotide sequence: TGTGCCATCAGTGATGAACGGCGAGCCAAAAACGAGCAGTACTTC.